The clone carrying this T cell receptor beta chain came up many times. Its antigen is unidentified. From around 440 ng of RNA, a library with molecular barcoded alpha/delta and beta/gamma adaptors was made. Using its own MiXCR run on the reads, TCRdb lists one record per CDR3 protein. The data show roughly 90,000 distinct CDR3 sequences, about a fifth seen once. This record comes from a study of read filtering for tumor transcriptome and immune sequencing. The germline V gene has CDR1 DFQATT and CDR2 SNEGSKA (reference sequence). V lost 5 bases and J 4 bases, leaving 14 bases between the germline ends. The CDR3 is 13 residues long. Every patient had bone marrow sampled while the disease was active. Study-wide results and limits: Approximately 82% of IR-seq clonotypes had one read, totaling about 3.5% of reads; RNA-seq: 74.6% and 44.6%.

The gene calls are TRBV20-1 and TRBJ1-1, with a weak D call TRBD1 (5 bases). The sample was a population of CD138-negative cells sorted from bone marrow. The clonotype was recovered from a donor at least 40 years old with multiple myeloma. The CDR3 here is CSAARQGTTEAFF. The CDR3 DNA is TGCAGTGCTGCCCGGCAGGGCACCACTGAAGCTTTCTTT.